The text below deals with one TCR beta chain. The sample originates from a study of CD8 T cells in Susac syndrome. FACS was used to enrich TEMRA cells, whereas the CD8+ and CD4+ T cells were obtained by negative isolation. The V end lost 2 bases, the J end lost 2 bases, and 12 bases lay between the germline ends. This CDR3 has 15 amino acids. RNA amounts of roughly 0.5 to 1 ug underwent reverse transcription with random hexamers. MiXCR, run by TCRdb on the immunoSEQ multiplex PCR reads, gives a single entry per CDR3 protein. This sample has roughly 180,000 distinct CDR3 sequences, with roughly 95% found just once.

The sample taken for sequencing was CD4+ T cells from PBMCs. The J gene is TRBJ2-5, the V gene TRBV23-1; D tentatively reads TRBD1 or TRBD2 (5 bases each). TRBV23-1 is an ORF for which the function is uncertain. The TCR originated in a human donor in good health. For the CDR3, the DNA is TGCGCCAGCAGTCAAGCTAGGGACGGGCAAGAGACCCAGTACTTC. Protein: CASSQARDGQETQYF.